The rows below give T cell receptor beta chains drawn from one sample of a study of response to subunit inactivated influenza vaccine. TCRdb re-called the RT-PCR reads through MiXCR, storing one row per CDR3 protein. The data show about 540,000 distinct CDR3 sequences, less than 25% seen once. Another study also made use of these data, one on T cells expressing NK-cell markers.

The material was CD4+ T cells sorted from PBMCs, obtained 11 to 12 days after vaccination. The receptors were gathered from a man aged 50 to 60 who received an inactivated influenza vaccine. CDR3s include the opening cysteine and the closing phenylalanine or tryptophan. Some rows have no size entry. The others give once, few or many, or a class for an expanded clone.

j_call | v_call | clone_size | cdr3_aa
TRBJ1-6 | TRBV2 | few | CASRGDANNSPLHF
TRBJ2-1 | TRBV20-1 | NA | CSAVRGGNEQFF
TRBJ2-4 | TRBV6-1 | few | CASSPGTSGSWTSKNIQYF
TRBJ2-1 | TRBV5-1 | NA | CASSQPGTADSYNEQFF
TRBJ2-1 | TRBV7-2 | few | CASSLQAGGKGEQFF
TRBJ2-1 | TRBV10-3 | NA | CAISAGLADNEQFF
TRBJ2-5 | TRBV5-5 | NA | CASSLLSQETQYF
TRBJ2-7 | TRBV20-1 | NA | CSARQGRSEQYF
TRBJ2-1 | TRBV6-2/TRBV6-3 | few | CASSYSDSYNEQFF
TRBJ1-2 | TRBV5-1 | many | CASSPPPSGTGVDGYTF
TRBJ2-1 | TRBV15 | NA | CATSRVRGDYNEQFF
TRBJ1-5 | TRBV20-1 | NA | CSARVGTDSNQPQHF
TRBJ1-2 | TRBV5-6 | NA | CASSLPGFQGGYTF
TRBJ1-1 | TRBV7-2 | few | CASSSSSTEAFF
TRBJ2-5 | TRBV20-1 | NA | CSASSSGGLETQYF
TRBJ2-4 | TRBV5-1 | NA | CASSLVAVGADIQYF
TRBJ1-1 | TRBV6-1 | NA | CASSEILGPETEAFF
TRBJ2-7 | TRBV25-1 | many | CASSESYEQYF
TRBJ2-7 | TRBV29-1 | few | CSVEHGDSSEQYF
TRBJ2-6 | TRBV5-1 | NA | CASSLVGTGGSPSGANVLTF
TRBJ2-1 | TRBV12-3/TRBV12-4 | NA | CASSLLRSSGASGEQFF
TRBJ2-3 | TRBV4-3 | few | CASSQDLGLAAQYF
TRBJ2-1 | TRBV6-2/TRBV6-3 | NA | CASSNRRYNEQFF
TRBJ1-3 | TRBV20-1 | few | CSAVVRGSGNTIYF
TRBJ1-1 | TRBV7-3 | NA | CASSTTPQGRAFF
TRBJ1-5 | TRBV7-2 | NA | CASSPRQGPINQPQHF